A single sample is the source of the 8 T cell receptor beta chains below, sequenced in a study of T-cell memory formation after mild COVID-19. TCRdb recomputed calls from the 5' RACE reads with MiXCR, one row per CDR3 protein. The sample carries over 120,000 distinct CDR3 sequences, 6% recorded once. Sample: PBMCs or a T cell subset sorted from them (not recorded which). All receptors come from an adult woman who had mild COVID-19 (a few samples of this study predate the infection). Cell type and time point are not known.

This clonotype was observed at least ten times. The chain uses TRBV11-2 and TRBJ1-2; D is unclear. Germline V gives CDR1 SGHAT, CDR2 FQNNGV. V dropped 4 bases and J dropped 5 bases, with 14 bases sitting between them. The CDR3 consists of 14 residues. CDR3 protein: CASSYNGFRYGYTF. The CDR3, as DNA: TGTGCCAGCAGCTATAACGGCTTTCGATATGGCTACACCTTC.

Many counts were recorded for this clonotype. The rearrangement uses TRBV29-1 and TRBJ2-3; possibly TRBD1 for D (6 bases). Germline V gives CDR1 SQVTM, CDR2 ANQGSEA. This CDR3 is built from 15 residues. V lost 5 bases and J lost 0, with 15 bases in between. CDR3 bases: TGCAGCGTTACTCCGCAGGGGAAGAGCACAGATACGCAGTATTTT. Protein sequence: CSVTPQGKSTDTQYF.

V usage is TRBV20-1 and J usage is TRBJ1-2; D remains unclear. The CDR3 totals 16 residues. The V and J ends lost 2 bases and 4 bases respectively, with 20 bases between them. The germline V gene has CDR1 DFQATT and CDR2 SNEGSKA (reference sequence). The CDR3 reads CSARLHTPALSYGYTF. The DNA for the CDR3 is TGCAGTGCTAGACTTCATACCCCGGCTCTCAGCTATGGCTACACCTTC.

This clonotype was counted only a few times. V and J are TRBV5-1 and TRBJ2-3, with 15 bases that match TRBD2. The CDR3 has 18 residues. CDR1 and CDR2 (germline): SGHRS, YFSETQ. V trimming: 4 bases; J trimming: 2 bases; junction bases outside the gene matches: 8. The CDR3 loop reads CASSQGLAGGLNTDTQYF. The CDR3 DNA reads TGCGCCAGCAGCCAAGGACTAGCGGGGGGGCTGAACACAGATACGCAGTATTTT.

This clonotype was seen many times. The rearrangement joins TRBV30 to TRBJ2-1; tentatively, D is TRBD2 (7 bases). V lost 3 bases, J lost 6 bases, and 15 bases lay in between. CDR3 size: 14 residues. Germline V CDR1 and CDR2: GTSNPN, SVGIG (reference sequence). This chain's CDR3 is CAWRSGGTRNEQFF. For the CDR3, the DNA is TGTGCCTGGAGGTCGGGGGGCACCCGCAATGAGCAGTTCTTC.

The chain carries TRBV19 and TRBJ2-2; D remains ambiguous. This CDR3 is built from 14 residues. Looked up from germline, CDR1 is LNHDA and CDR2 is SQIVND (reference sequence). Trimming took off 6 bases at V and 1 base at J, with 9 bases between the two ends. CDR3 DNA sequence: TGTGCCAGTAGCCTGTCCATGAACACCGGGGAGCTGTTTTTT. Its translation: CASSLSMNTGELFF.

This chain's CDR3 is CASSVRRGSGANVLTF. Written as DNA, the CDR3 is TGTGCCAGCAGTGTGAGACGTGGAAGTGGGGCCAACGTCCTGACTTTC. The J gene is TRBJ2-6, the V gene TRBV25-1; no clear D. Per germline, CDR1 MGHDK and CDR2 SYGVNS. The CDR3 extends over 16 amino acids. V lost 4 bases and J 3 bases, leaving 13 bases between the germline ends.

This clonotype was picked up many times. The chain employs TRBV20-1 and TRBJ2-3; a possible D gene is TRBD2 (6 bases). Germline V gene data show CDR1 as DFQATT and CDR2 as SNEGSKA (reference sequence). V gave up 3 bases and J gave up 6 bases, with 16 bases separating them. The CDR3 runs 14 residues. CDR3 coding DNA: TGCAGTGCTAGGCCAGCGGGTATTAGCGATACGCAGTATTTT. Encoded protein: CSARPAGISDTQYF.